This T cell receptor (beta chain) was sequenced during a study of response to subunit inactivated influenza vaccine. The study's findings and limits: With each seasonal influenza vaccination, the authors suggested, few new T cells are recruited.

TCRdb itself ran the RT-PCR reads through MiXCR, one entry per CDR3 protein. The repertoire holds roughly 520,000 distinct CDR3 sequences, with about 25% as singletons. This clonotype was seen more than once but under ten times. Its antigen is currently unknown. Trimming left V 4 bases short and J 9 bases short, with 16 bases between. Germline lookup yields CDR1 LNHNV and CDR2 YYDKDF (reference sequence). The CDR3 totals 14 residues. This sample comprised CD4+ T cells sorted from PBMCs, obtained roughly 5 days after vaccination. The sequence derives from a man aged 50 to 60 who received an inactivated influenza vaccine. This rearrangement joins TRBV15 to TRBJ2-1, with D tentatively TRBD1 (5 bases). In DNA form, the CDR3 reads TGTGCCACCAGCATTTCGGCAGGGCTAAGTGAGCAGTTCTTC. Translated, it gives CATSISAGLSEQFF. Supplemented by reference TRBV15 and TRBJ2-1, the full variable domain reads DAMVIQNPRYQVTQFGKPVTLSCSQTLNHNVMYWYQQKSSQAPKLLFHYYDKDFNNEADTPDNFQSRRPNTSFCFLDIRSPGLGDTAMYLCATSISAGLSEQFFGPGTRLTVL.